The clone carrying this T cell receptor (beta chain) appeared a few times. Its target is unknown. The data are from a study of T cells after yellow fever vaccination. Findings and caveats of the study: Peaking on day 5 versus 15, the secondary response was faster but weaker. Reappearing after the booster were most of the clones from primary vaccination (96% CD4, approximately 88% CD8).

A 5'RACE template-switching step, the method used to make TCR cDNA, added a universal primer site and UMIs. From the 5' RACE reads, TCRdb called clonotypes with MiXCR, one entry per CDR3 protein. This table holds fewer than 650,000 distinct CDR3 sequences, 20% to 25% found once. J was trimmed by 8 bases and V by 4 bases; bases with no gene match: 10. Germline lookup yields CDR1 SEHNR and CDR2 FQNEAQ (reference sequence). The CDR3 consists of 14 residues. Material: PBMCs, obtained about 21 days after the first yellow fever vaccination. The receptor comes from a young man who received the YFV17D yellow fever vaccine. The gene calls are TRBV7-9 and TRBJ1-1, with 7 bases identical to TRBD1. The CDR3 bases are TGTGCCAGCAGCTATACAGGGGCGGGGAGAGAAGCTTTCTTT. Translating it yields CASSYTGAGREAFF.